Listed below are T cell receptor beta chains from one sample, sequenced in a study of blood T cell repertoires in COVID-19. The protocol was immunoSEQ multiplex PCR, while the TCRdb copy is restricted to in-frame clones and leaves out a portion. The repertoire holds some 290,000 clones, about 90% seen once, with about a tenth in the top ten. Source material: PBMCs or T cells enriched from blood (not recorded which). These TCRs come from a woman in her 30s who had recovered from COVID-19. Both conserved end residues are part of each CDR3. Each record gives: V gene, D gene, clone size, J gene, CDR3 DNA, CDR3 protein. The D gene is left open where the match is weak. Clone size is stated in some rows and not others, as once, few, many or a class when expanded.

TRBV6-5	TRBD1	-	TRBJ2-5	TGTGCCAGCAGCCGGGACAGAAAAGAGACCCAGTACTTC	CASSRDRKETQYF
TRBV4-3	-	-	TRBJ2-7	TGCGCCAGCAGCCAAGATCAGGCAGTAACCTACGAGCAGTACTTC	CASSQDQAVTYEQYF
TRBV4-1	TRBD1	-	TRBJ2-2	TGCGCCAGCAGCCCATTCGGGACAGGAGTTTTTCGGTCCGGGGAGCTGTTTTTT	CASSPFGTGVFRSGELFF
TRBV3-1/TRBV3-2	TRBD2	-	TRBJ2-7	TGTGCCAGCAGCCAAGATGGGAGGGAACCCTACGAGCAGTACTTC	CASSQDGREPYEQYF
TRBV13	-	-	TRBJ2-5	TGTGCCAGCAGCTTTGGTGCCGGCCAAGAGACCCAGTACTTC	CASSFGAGQETQYF
TRBV23-1	-	-	TRBJ2-7	TGCGCCAGCAGTCAATCGGGGACTGGTGATGTCGAGCAGTACTTC	CASSQSGTGDVEQYF
TRBV7-9	-	-	TRBJ1-2	TGTGCCAGCAGCTTAGCCCCCTCCGGCTATGGCTACACCTTC	CASSLAPSGYGYTF
TRBV10-3	TRBD2	-	TRBJ2-1	TGTGCCGCCCGGTCCCGGACTAGCGGGAGTTGGCAGTTCTTC	CAARSRTSGSWQFF
TRBV7-9	TRBD1	few	TRBJ1-1	TGTGCCAGCAGCCACCCGGACAGGCAAAACACTGAAGCTTTCTTT	CASSHPDRQNTEAFF
TRBV10-3	TRBD1	-	TRBJ1-4	TGTGCCATCTGGGCCGGGACAGGGGACGAAAAACTGTTTTTT	CAIWAGTGDEKLFF
TRBV14	TRBD2	-	TRBJ2-1	TGTGCCAGCAGCCAATATCCTCGAGCGGGAGGCACCTACAATGAGCAGTTCTTC	CASSQYPRAGGTYNEQFF
TRBV7-2	TRBD1	-	TRBJ2-7	TGTGCCAGCAGCACCGACAGGGGGCGCCCCTACGAGCAGTACTTC	CASSTDRGRPYEQYF
TRBV19	TRBD2	-	TRBJ2-7	TGTGCCAGTAGTGGGGGACTAGGGTCCTACGAGCAGTACTTC	CASSGGLGSYEQYF
TRBV19	TRBD1	-	TRBJ2-5	TGTGCCAGTATTAAGGACAGGGGAAAGACCCAGTACTTC	CASIKDRGKTQYF
TRBV13	TRBD2	-	TRBJ2-7	TGTGCCAGCAGCTCCTTAGCGGGAGGCGTATACGAGCAGTACTTC	CASSSLAGGVYEQYF